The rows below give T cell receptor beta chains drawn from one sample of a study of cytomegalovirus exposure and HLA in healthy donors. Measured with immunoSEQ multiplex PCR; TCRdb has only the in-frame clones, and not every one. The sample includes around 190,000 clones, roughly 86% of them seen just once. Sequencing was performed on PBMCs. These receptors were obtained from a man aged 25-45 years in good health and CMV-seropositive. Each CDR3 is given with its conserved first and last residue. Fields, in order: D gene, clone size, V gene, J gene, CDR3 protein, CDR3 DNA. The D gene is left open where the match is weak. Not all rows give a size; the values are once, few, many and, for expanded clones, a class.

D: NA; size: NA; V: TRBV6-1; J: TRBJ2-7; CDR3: CASSDGGANEQYF; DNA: TGTGCCAGCAGTGACGGGGGAGCCAACGAGCAGTACTTC
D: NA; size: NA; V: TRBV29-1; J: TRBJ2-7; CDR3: CSVSGAEQYF; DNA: TGCAGCGTTTCCGGGGCCGAGCAGTACTTC
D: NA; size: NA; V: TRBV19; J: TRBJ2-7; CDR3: CASSSAVRYEQYF; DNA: TGTGCCAGTAGTAGTGCGGTACGCTACGAGCAGTACTTC
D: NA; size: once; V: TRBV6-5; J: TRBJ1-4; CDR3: CASSRDTRGEKLFF; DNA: TGTGCCAGCAGCCGAGACACCCGGGGGGAAAAACTGTTTTTT
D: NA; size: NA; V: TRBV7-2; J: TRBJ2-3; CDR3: CASSHGEYTDTQYF; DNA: TGTGCCAGCAGCCATGGGGAGTACACAGATACGCAGTATTTT
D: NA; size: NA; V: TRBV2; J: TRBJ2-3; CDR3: CASSARRGAGIDTQYF; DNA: TGTGCCAGCAGTGCCCGACGAGGGGCAGGGATTGATACGCAGTATTTT
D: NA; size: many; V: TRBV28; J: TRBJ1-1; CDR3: CASRPLLGGGTEAFF; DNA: TGTGCCAGCAGGCCGCTCCTGGGGGGCGGGACTGAAGCTTTCTTT
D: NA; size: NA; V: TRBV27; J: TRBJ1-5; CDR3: CASSSYRTSNQPQHF; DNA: TGTGCCAGCAGTAGTTACAGGACATCCAATCAGCCCCAGCATTTT
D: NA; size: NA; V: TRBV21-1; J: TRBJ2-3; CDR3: CASSKGLEGGRTDTQYF; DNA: TGTGCCAGCAGCAAAGGTTTGGAGGGGGGCAGAACAGATACGCAGTATTTT
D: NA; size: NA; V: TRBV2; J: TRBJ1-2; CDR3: CASSEAWSGPYGYTF; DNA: TGTGCCAGCAGTGAAGCGTGGTCCGGGCCCTATGGCTACACCTTC
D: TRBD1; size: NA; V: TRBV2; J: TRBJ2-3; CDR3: CATTLRRQGFTDTQYF; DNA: TGTGCCACCACCCTCAGGAGACAGGGGTTTACAGATACGCAGTATTTT
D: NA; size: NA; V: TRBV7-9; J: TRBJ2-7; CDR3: CASSLQGYEQYF; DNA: TGTGCCAGCAGCCTACAGGGATACGAGCAGTACTTC
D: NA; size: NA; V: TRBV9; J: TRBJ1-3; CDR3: CASSVAGVGNTIYF; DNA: TGTGCCAGCAGCGTTGCAGGGGTTGGAAACACCATATATTTT
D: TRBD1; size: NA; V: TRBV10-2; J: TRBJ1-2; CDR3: CASIGTEYGYTF; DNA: TGCGCCAGCATTGGGACAGAATATGGCTACACCTTC
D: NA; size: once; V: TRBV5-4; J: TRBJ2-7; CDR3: CASSTESASYEQYF; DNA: TGTGCCAGCAGTACAGAGTCCGCTTCCTACGAGCAGTACTTC
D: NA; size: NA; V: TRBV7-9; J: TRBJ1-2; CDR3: CASSLLGVYGYTF; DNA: TGTGCCAGCAGCTTATTAGGGGTCTATGGCTACACCTTC
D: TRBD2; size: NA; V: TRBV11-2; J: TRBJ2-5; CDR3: CASSLGGLAGLQETQYF; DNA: TGTGCCAGCAGCTTAGGGGGCCTAGCGGGGCTCCAAGAGACCCAGTACTTC
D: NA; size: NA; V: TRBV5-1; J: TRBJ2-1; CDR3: CASSLVGQSNEQFF; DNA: TGCGCCAGCAGCTTGGTCGGGCAGAGTAATGAGCAGTTCTTC
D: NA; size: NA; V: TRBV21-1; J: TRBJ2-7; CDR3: CASSKDPSDRLDEQYF; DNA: TGTGCCAGCAGCAAAGACCCCTCGGACAGGTTGGACGAGCAGTACTTC
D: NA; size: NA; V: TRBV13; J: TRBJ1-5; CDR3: CASSLGKYQPQHF; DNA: TGTGCCAGCAGCTTAGGCAAGTACCAGCCCCAGCATTTT
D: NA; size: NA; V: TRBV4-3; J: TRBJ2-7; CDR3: CTSSQDQGMYEQYF; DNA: TGCACCAGCAGCCAAGATCAGGGAATGTACGAGCAGTACTTC
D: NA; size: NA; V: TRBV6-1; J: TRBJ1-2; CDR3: CASSTGREGYTF; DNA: TGTGCCAGCAGTACGGGGCGGGAGGGCTACACCTTC
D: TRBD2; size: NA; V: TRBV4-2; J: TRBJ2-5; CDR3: CASSQVSSGGQETQYF; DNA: TGTGCCAGCAGCCAAGTATCTAGCGGGGGCCAAGAGACCCAGTACTTC
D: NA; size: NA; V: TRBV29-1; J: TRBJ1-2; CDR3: CSVDSSGYTF; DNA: TGCAGCGTTGATTCTTCGGGCTACACCTTC
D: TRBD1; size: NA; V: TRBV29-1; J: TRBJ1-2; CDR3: CSVEESGDRVGYTF; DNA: TGCAGCGTTGAAGAATCAGGAGACAGGGTAGGCTACACCTTC
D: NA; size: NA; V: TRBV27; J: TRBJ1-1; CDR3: CASRIEAAGEAFF; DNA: TGTGCCAGCAGAATTGAGGCAGCTGGAGAAGCTTTCTTT
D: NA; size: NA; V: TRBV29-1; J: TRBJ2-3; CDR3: CSVGPGSRTADTQYF; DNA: TGCAGCGTTGGGCCCGGCTCAAGAACGGCAGATACGCAGTATTTT
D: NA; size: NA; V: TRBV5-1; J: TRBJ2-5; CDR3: CASSLYLLAGTEETQYF; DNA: TGCGCCAGCAGCTTGTACCTCCTTGCAGGGACTGAAGAGACCCAGTACTTC
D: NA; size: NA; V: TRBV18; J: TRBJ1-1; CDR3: CASSPMEANTEAFF; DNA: TGTGCCAGCTCACCCATGGAGGCGAACACTGAAGCTTTCTTT
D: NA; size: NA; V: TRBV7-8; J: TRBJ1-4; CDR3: CASSLVRGEGDEKLFF; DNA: TGTGCCAGCAGCTTAGTGCGTGGGGAAGGGGATGAAAAACTGTTTTTT
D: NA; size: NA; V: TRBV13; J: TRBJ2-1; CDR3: CASSPGLWDPRQFF; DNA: TGTGCCAGCAGCCCGGGACTGTGGGATCCTAGGCAGTTCTTC
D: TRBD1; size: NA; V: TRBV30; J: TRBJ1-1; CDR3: CAWRGQGSEAFF; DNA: TGTGCCTGGAGGGGACAGGGGTCTGAAGCTTTCTTT
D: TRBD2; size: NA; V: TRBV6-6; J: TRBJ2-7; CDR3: CASAAGGSSYEQYF; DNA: TGTGCCAGCGCGGCGGGGGGCAGCTCCTACGAGCAGTACTTC
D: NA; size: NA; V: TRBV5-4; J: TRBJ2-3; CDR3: CASSRGRGVDTQYF; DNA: TGTGCCAGCAGCAGGGGCAGAGGGGTCGATACGCAGTATTTT
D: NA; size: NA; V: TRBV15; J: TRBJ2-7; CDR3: CATSSDRGYEQYF; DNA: TGTGCCACCAGCAGTGATAGGGGTTACGAGCAGTACTTC
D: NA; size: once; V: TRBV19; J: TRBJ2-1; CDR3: CASSIVQVRFNEQFF; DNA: TGTGCCAGTAGTATAGTTCAGGTCCGGTTCAATGAGCAGTTCTTC
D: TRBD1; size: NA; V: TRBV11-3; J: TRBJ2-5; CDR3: CASSLEGWTGRSETQYF; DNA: TGTGCCAGCAGCTTAGAAGGCTGGACAGGAAGGTCGGAGACCCAGTACTTC
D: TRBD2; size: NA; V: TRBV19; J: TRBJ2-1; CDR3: CASSISGLAELYNEQFF; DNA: TGTGCCAGTAGTATAAGCGGACTAGCGGAGCTCTACAATGAGCAGTTCTTC
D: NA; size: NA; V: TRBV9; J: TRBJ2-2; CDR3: CASSLTGPGELFF; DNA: TGTGCCAGCAGCCTTACAGGTCCCGGGGAGCTGTTTTTT
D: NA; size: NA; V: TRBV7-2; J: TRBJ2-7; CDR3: CASSLSSRYEQYF; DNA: TGTGCCAGCAGCTTAAGCAGCCGGTACGAGCAGTACTTC
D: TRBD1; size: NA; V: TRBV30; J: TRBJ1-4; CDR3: CAWSGQGIRDEKLFF; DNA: TGTGCCTGGAGTGGACAGGGAATAAGGGATGAAAAACTGTTTTTT
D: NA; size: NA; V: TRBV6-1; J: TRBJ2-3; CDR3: CASSEREWADTQYF; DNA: TGTGCCAGCAGTGAACGGGAGTGGGCAGATACGCAGTATTTT
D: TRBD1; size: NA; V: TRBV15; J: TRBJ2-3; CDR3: CATSRQGAADTQYF; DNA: TGTGCCACCAGCAGACAGGGGGCCGCAGATACGCAGTATTTT
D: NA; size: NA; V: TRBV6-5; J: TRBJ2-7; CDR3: CASSPGFNEQYF; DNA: TGTGCCAGCAGCCCCGGGTTTAACGAGCAGTACTTC
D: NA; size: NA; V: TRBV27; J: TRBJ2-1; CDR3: CASSSGGAYNEQFF; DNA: TGTGCCAGCAGTTCGGGCGGGGCCTACAATGAGCAGTTCTTC
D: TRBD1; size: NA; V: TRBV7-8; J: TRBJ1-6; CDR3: CASSSVDRGHNSPLHF; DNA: TGTGCCAGCAGCTCTGTAGACAGGGGGCACAATTCACCCCTCCACTTT
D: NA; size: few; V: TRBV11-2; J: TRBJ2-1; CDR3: CASSPRLDEQFF; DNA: TGTGCCAGCAGCCCTAGACTGGATGAGCAGTTCTTC
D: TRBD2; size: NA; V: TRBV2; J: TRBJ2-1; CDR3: CASSRLAGGPNEQFF; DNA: TGTGCCAGCAGCAGACTAGCGGGAGGGCCCAATGAGCAGTTCTTC